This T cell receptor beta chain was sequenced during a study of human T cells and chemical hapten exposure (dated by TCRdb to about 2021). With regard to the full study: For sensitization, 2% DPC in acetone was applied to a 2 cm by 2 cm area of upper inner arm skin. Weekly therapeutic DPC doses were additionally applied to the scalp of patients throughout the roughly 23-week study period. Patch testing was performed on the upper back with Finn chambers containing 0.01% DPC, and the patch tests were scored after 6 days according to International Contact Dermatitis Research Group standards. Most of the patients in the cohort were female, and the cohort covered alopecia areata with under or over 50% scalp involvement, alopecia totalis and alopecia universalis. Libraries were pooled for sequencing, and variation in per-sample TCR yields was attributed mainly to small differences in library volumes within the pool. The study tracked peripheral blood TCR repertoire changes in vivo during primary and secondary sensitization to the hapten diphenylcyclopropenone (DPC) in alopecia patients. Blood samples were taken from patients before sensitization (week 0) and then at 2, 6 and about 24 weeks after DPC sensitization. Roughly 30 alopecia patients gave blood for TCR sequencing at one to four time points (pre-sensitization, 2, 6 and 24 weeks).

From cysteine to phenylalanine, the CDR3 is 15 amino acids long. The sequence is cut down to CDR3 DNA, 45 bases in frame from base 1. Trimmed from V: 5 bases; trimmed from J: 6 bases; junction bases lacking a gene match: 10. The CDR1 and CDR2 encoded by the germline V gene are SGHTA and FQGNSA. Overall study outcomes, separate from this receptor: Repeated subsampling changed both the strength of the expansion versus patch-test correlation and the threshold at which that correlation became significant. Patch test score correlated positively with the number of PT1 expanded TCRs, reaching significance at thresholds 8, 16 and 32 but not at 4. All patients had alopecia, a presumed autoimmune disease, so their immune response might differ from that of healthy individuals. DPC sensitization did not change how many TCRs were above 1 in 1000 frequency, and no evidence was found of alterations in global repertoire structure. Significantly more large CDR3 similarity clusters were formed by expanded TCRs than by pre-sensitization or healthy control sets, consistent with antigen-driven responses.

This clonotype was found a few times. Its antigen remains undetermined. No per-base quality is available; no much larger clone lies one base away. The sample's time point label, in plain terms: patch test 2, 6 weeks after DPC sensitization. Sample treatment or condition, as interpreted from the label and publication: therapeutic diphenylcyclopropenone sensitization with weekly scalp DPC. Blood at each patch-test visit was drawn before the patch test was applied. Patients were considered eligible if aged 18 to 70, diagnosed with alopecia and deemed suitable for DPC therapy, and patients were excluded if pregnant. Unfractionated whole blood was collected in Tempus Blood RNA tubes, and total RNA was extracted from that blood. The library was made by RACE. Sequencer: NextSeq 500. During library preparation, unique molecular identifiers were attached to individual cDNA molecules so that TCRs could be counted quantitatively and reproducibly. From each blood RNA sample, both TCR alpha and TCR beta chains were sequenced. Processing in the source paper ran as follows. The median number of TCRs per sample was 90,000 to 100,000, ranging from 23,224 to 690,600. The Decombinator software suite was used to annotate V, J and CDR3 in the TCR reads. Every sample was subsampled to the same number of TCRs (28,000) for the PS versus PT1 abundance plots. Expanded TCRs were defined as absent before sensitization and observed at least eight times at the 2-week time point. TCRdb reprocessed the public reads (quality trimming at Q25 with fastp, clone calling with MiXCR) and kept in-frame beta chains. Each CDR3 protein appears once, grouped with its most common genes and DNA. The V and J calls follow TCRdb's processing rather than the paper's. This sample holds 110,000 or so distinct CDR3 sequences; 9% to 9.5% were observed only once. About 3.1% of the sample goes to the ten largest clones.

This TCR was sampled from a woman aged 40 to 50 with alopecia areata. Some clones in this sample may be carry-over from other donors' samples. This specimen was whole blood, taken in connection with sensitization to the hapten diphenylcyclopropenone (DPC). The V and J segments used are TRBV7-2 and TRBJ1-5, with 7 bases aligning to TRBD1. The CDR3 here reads CASSQVTGSGQPQHF. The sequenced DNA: TGTGCCAGCAGCCAGGTGACAGGGAGCGGTCAGCCCCAGCATTTT.